The 15 T cell receptor beta chains listed next were all sequenced from one sample in a study of blood T cell repertoires in COVID-19. Only in-frame clones appear in the TCRdb table, and some are missing; sequencing was by immunoSEQ multiplex PCR. The table records 80,000 to 100,000 clones, roughly 85% of them present only once. The sequenced material came from peripheral blood. The receptor set was obtained from a human donor in a cohort sampled during active COVID-19.

The V call is TRBV18, the J call TRBJ1-4; D perhaps matches TRBD1 (5 bases). Per the germline V gene, CDR1 is KGHSH and CDR2 is LQKENI. The CDR3 runs 16 residues. Trimming took 3 bases from V and 5 from J, leaving 16 bases between them. CDR3 protein: CASSPTGAGWNEKLFF. In DNA form, the CDR3 reads TGTGCCAGCTCACCCACTGGGGCAGGGTGGAATGAAAAACTGTTTTTT.

CDR3 amino acids: CATSRDGSNPRGEQYF. The CDR3 coding sequence is TGTGCCACCAGCAGAGATGGTAGCAATCCCCGCGGCGAGCAGTACTTC. The rearrangement joins TRBV15 to TRBJ2-7; D gene uncertain. Germline V gene lookup returns CDR1 LNHNV and CDR2 YYDKDF (reference sequence). The CDR3 runs to 16 residues. V was shortened by 0 bases and J by 6 bases, with 18 bases between the two germline ends.

The chain is built from TRBV28 and TRBJ1-1, with D possibly TRBD1 on 6 matching bases. Germline assignment: CDR1 MDHEN and CDR2 SYDVKM. Trimming removed 4 bases from V and 9 bases from J, with 15 bases in between. The CDR3 loop spans 13 amino acids. The CDR3 region has the DNA TGTGCCAGCAGTTGGTGGCAGGGGAAAAAAGCTTTCTTT. Amino acids: CASSWWQGKKAFF.

CDR3 amino acids: CASSQDQPSGEETQYF. CDR3 nucleotides: TGTGCCAGCAGCCAAGATCAACCTAGCGGGGAAGAGACCCAGTACTTC. V gene TRBV3-1 (or the pseudogene TRBV3-2) combines with J gene TRBJ2-5; 9 bases match TRBD2. Per germline, CDR1 LGHDT and CDR2 YNNKEL (reference sequence). The V gene end was trimmed by 0 bases and the J gene end by 3 bases; junction bases not matched to a gene: 5. The CDR3 runs to 16 residues.

This chain links TRBV19 with TRBJ1-2; a possible D gene is TRBD1 (5 bases). The CDR3 length is 13 residues. Trimming cost V 3 bases and J 6 bases, with 11 bases left between them. Germline V gives CDR1 LNHDA, CDR2 SQIVND (reference sequence). The CDR3 DNA sequence: TGTGCCAGTAGTATCTTACGGGGGGATGGCTACACCTTC. It specifies CASSILRGDGYTF.

The genes are TRBV7-4 and TRBJ1-6; D ambiguous. The CDR3 runs to 14 residues. Trimming cost V 5 bases and J 8 bases, with 13 bases left between them. In germline, CDR1 is SGHVT, CDR2 SQSDAQ. DNA of the CDR3: TGTGCCAGCAGCCCACGGGATGATTATTCACCCCTCCACTTT. Its protein is CASSPRDDYSPLHF. Full variable domain (outside the CDR3, taken from reference TRBV7-4 and TRBJ1-6): GAGVSQSPRYKVAKRGRDVALRCDSISGHVTLYWYRQTLGQGSEVLTYSQSDAQRDKSGRPSGRFSAERPERSVSTLKIQRTEQGDSAVYLCASSPRDDYSPLHFGNGTRLTVT.

This rearrangement joins TRBV15 to TRBJ1-4, with D uncertain. Trimming took 4 bases from V and 8 from J, leaving 17 bases between them. The CDR3 sequence is 15 residues long. Germline CDR1 LNHNV, CDR2 YYDKDF (reference sequence). CDR3 protein: CATSNYPQSREKLFF. The CDR3 nucleotides read TGTGCCACCAGCAACTATCCTCAATCGCGGGAAAAACTGTTTTTT.

This clone was seen only a few times. This chain uses TRBV6-5 with TRBJ1-5, with D maybe TRBD1 (5 bases). The V end was cut by 6 bases, the J end by 3 bases, with 9 bases between. The CDR3 sequence is 13 residues long. Germline lookup yields CDR1 MNHEY and CDR2 SVGAGI. In DNA, the CDR3 is TGTGCCAGCAGCTTCAGGGCCAATCAGCCCCAGCATTTT. Translation gives CASSFRANQPQHF.

This clone has a handful of counts. CDR3: CASSFRDRGPNSPLHF. CDR3 in DNA: TGTGCCAGCAGCTTCCGGGACAGGGGGCCTAATTCACCCCTCCACTTT. This chain connects TRBV7-8 to TRBJ1-6, with 12 nucleotides matching TRBD1. The CDR3 loop spans 16 amino acids. The V gene end was trimmed by 3 bases and the J gene end by 6 bases; junction bases not matched to a gene: 3. In germline, CDR1 is SGHVS, CDR2 FQNEAQ.

This clone has only a few counts. The J gene is TRBJ2-3, the V gene TRBV10-1; TRBD2 aligns across 8 bases. Germline V gives CDR1 WNHNN, CDR2 SYGVQD (reference sequence). Losses at the gene ends were 3 bases for V and 2 bases for J; bases not matched to a gene: 7. This CDR3 spans 16 amino acids. The CDR3 here is CASSELTSAHTDTQYF. DNA for the CDR3: TGCGCCAGCAGTGAATTGACTAGCGCCCACACAGATACGCAGTATTTT.

This clone was counted between two and nine times. V and J are TRBV28 and TRBJ1-3, with TRBD1 as a possible D gene (5 bases). V gave up 0 bases and J gave up 4 bases, with 10 bases separating them. From germline, CDR1 is MDHEN and CDR2 SYDVKM. This CDR3 spans 15 amino acids. CDR3 in amino acids: CASSLWSGNGNTIYF. The CDR3 DNA reads as TGTGCCAGCAGTTTATGGTCAGGGAACGGAAACACCATATATTTT.

The CDR3, as DNA: TGTGCCAGCAGCCCGAGACTAGCGGGAGGGGGCAATGAGCAGTTCTTC. Residues: CASSPRLAGGGNEQFF. V usage is TRBV3-1 (or the pseudogene TRBV3-2) and J usage is TRBJ2-1; 14 positions agree with TRBD2. Losses at the gene ends were 4 bases for V and 6 bases for J; bases not matched to a gene: 5. This CDR3 contains 16 residues. Germline lookup yields CDR1 LGHDT and CDR2 YNNKEL (reference sequence).

This sequence joins TRBV19 and TRBJ2-6, with 8 bases fitting TRBD1. CDR1 is LNHDA, CDR2 SQIVND, per germline (reference sequence). The length of the CDR3 is 17 residues. V was clipped by 4 bases and J by 0 bases; unmatched bases: 5. The CDR3 reads CASSKGQVLSGANVLTF. CDR3 DNA sequence: TGTGCCAGTAGTAAGGGACAGGTTCTCTCTGGGGCCAACGTCCTGACTTTC.

This clone was seen a handful of times. The J gene is TRBJ2-1, the V gene TRBV19, with 9 nucleotides matching TRBD1. The CDR3 is 15 residues long. CDR1 LNHDA and CDR2 SQIVND come from the germline V gene (reference sequence). V was pared by 8 bases and J by 8 bases, with 13 bases of the junction left unmatched. The CDR3 DNA reads TGTGCCAGTCGTTTCCGGGACAGGGCTAGTTATGAGCAGTTCTTC. Translation: CASRFRDRASYEQFF.

This chain connects TRBV5-6 to TRBJ2-7, with D possibly being TRBD1 (5 bases). V was pared by 2 bases and J by 1 base, with 13 bases between. The CDR3 runs 15 residues. Germline lookup yields CDR1 SGHDT and CDR2 YYEEEE. The CDR3 DNA reads TGTGCCAGCAGCTTAGTGGGTAGGGGATCCTACGAGCAGTACTTC. It specifies CASSLVGRGSYEQYF.